This T cell receptor beta chain was profiled in a study of blood T cell repertoires in COVID-19. During active infection, Seattle patients enrolled and were then monitored through disease. CDR1 is SEHNR, CDR2 FQNEAQ, per germline (reference sequence). Unmatched junction bases numbered 3, after V lost 5 bases and J lost 4 bases. This CDR3 comprises 14 residues. In the source study's methods: Researchers report that nucleated cell counts were estimated from reference gene primer amplification. Profiling relied on immunoSEQ multiplex PCR, and the TCRdb table lists in-frame clones only, not all of them. The D gene and trimming were derived from the DNA, and the V and J assignments and clone size from that table. This sample has 150,000 or so clones; roughly nine tenths occur once, and the top ten carry roughly 13%.

The sequenced sample consisted of peripheral blood. The sequence was obtained from a man younger than 35 with COVID-19, enrolled during active disease. The chain has TRBV7-9 and TRBJ2-3, with 10 positions matching TRBD1. CDR3 residues: CASSMTGGADTQYF. The CDR3 DNA reads as TGTGCCAGCAGCATGACAGGGGGCGCAGATACGCAGTATTTT. Drawing the rest from reference TRBV7-9 and TRBJ2-3, the complete variable domain is DTGVSQNPRHKITKRGQNVTFRCDPISEHNRLYWYRQTLGQGPEFLTYFQNEAQLEKSRLLSDRFSAERPKGSFSTLEIQRTEQGDSAMYLCASSMTGGADTQYFGPGTRLTVL.